A single sample gave rise to the 21 T cell receptor beta chains below, sequenced in a study of human T cells and chemical hapten exposure. This sample's time point: patch test 2, 6 weeks after DPC sensitization. Treatment indicated: therapeutic diphenylcyclopropenone sensitization with weekly scalp DPC. From the RACE reads, TCRdb called clonotypes with MiXCR, one entry per CDR3 protein. The repertoire holds a few hundred thousand distinct CDR3 sequences, with about 6% as singletons. Material: whole blood, obtained in connection with sensitization to the hapten diphenylcyclopropenone (DPC). The source of these receptors is a young woman with alopecia areata. Some clones in this sample may be carry-over from other donors' samples.

The sample holds many counts of this clonotype. The V gene is TRBV6-5, the J gene TRBJ1-1, with no clear D. Trimming pared 6 bases from V and 0 bases from J, leaving 8 bases between. Germline CDR1 is MNHEY and CDR2 is SVGAGI. The CDR3 sequence is 13 residues long. CDR3: CASRTTMNTEAFF. In nucleotides, the CDR3 is TGTGCCAGCAGAACAACCATGAACACTGAAGCTTTCTTT.

In this sample, this clonotype turned up many times. The rearrangement uses TRBV28 and TRBJ1-2; 7 bases map to TRBD1. The CDR3 extends over 15 amino acids. The J segment lost 2 bases and the V segment lost 0 bases, leaving 3 bases of the junction unmatched. The V gene's germline CDR1 is MDHEN and CDR2 SYDVKM. The CDR3 sequence is CASSLWDRRNYGYTF. The CDR3 DNA reads as TGTGCCAGCAGTTTATGGGACAGGAGAAACTATGGCTACACCTTC.

This clonotype was seen repeatedly, ten times or more. The chain uses TRBV12-3 or TRBV12-4 and TRBJ1-2, with 8 bases fitting TRBD1. This CDR3 spans 13 amino acids. With 5 bases clipped from V and 8 bases from J, the junction kept 7 bases outside the gene matches. The CDR3 coding sequence is TGTGCCAGCAGTCCGCAGGGGGCGCGGGGCTACACCTTC. This gives the protein CASSPQGARGYTF.

This clonotype was counted between two and nine times. This chain links TRBV5-1 with TRBJ2-3, with 8 positions matching TRBD1. The CDR3 totals 17 residues. Germline V lookup: CDR1 SGHRS, CDR2 YFSETQ. With V trimmed by 2 bases and J by 5 bases, 13 bases remained unmatched. The CDR3 coding sequence is TGCGCCAGCAGCTTAAGCTCTGGGACAGGTGCGGAAGATACGCAGTATTTT. Encoded protein: CASSLSSGTGAEDTQYF.

This clonotype showed up many times. This chain links TRBV7-2 with TRBJ1-2, with a possible D match to TRBD1 (5 bases). V shed 2 bases and J shed 0 bases, with 10 bases lying between them. The CDR3 length is 15 residues. The germline gives CDR1 SGHTA, CDR2 FQGNSA. CDR3 in DNA: TGTGCCAGCAGCTTACGGGACCGATCTAACTATGGCTACACCTTC. The encoded protein is CASSLRDRSNYGYTF. The whole variable domain, filled in from reference TRBV7-2 and TRBJ1-2, reads GAGVSQSPSNKVTEKGKDVELRCDPISGHTALYWYRQSLGQGLEFLIYFQGNSAPDKSGLPSDRFSAERTGGSVSTLTIQRTQQEDSAVYLCASSLRDRSNYGYTFGSGTRLTVV.

This clonotype was picked up many times. This rearrangement joins TRBV12-3 or TRBV12-4 to TRBJ1-2; D is unresolved. V lost 8 bases and J lost 4, with 8 bases in between. The CDR3 sequence is 11 residues long. CDR3 sequence (DNA): TGTGCCAGCTCGATGGGCTATGGCTACACCTTC. Residues: CASSMGYGYTF.

This clonotype was counted a few times. CDR3 sequence reads: CASSVGNGQGADGYTF. The CDR3 DNA sequence: TGTGCCAGCAGCGTGGGAAACGGACAGGGGGCGGATGGCTACACCTTC. The chain links TRBV5-4 to TRBJ1-2; TRBD1 matches at 11 bases. The CDR3 loop spans 16 amino acids. Germline assignment: CDR1 SGHNT and CDR2 YYREEE (reference sequence). Trimming took 4 bases from V and 6 from J; bases not matched to a gene: 11.

This clonotype turned up a few times. The chain's CDR3 is CASSPLGQGARQPQHF. CDR3 sequence (DNA): TGTGCCAGCAGCCCTCTCGGACAGGGGGCGCGGCAGCCCCAGCATTTT. The chain couples TRBV12-3 or TRBV12-4 to TRBJ1-5, with 11 bases matching TRBD1. The CDR3 is 16 residues long. V lost 6 bases and J lost 7; bases outside the gene matches: 11.

The chain joins TRBV3-1 to TRBJ2-1; D remains unclear. The CDR3 sequence is 15 residues long. Trimming shortened V by 1 base and J by 0 bases, and 7 bases separated the two germline ends. From germline, CDR1 is LGHDT and CDR2 YNNKEL (reference sequence). CDR3 nucleotide sequence: TGTGCCAGCAGCCAAGGGGCGAGCTCCTACAATGAGCAGTTCTTC. Protein product: CASSQGASSYNEQFF.

This clonotype was observed at least ten times. The chain recombines TRBV5-8 with TRBJ1-5, with D possibly matching TRBD1 (6 bases). V was pared by 1 base and J by 0 bases, with 14 bases between. The CDR3 has 17 residues. Germline V gene sequence: CDR1 SGHTS, CDR2 YDEGEE. The CDR3 loop reads CASSLTGRGYSNQPQHF. Here the CDR3 DNA reads TGTGCCAGCAGCTTGACAGGGAGGGGGTATAGCAATCAGCCCCAGCATTTT.

This clonotype was observed a few times. The rearrangement uses TRBV20-1 and TRBJ1-1; D perhaps matches TRBD1 (6 bases). CDR3 size: 14 residues. CDR1 DFQATT and CDR2 SNEGSKA come from the germline V gene (reference sequence). Trimming shortened V by 6 bases and J by 6 bases, and 20 bases separated the two germline ends. Here the CDR3 reads CSAQRGARVAEAFF. DNA for the CDR3: TGCAGTGCCCAGAGGGGGGCGAGGGTCGCTGAAGCTTTCTTT.

Points on this clonotype: A much larger clone is a single base away; this may be a read error. The genes are TRBV6-4 and TRBJ2-3; D tentatively fits TRBD1 or TRBD2 (5 bases each). Trimming cost V 5 bases and J 2 bases, with 14 bases left between them. Germline CDR1 reads MRHNA; CDR2 reads SNTAGT. The CDR3 loop spans 15 amino acids. Here the CDR3 reads CASSHGTRDTDTQYF. The DNA for the CDR3 is TGTGCCAGCAGTCATGGGACCAGAGACACAGATACGCAGTATTTT.

The table lists this clonotype with a few counts. This chain uses TRBV27 with TRBJ1-3; TRBD1 might be the D (6 bases). Germline assignment: CDR1 MNHEY and CDR2 SMNVEV (reference sequence). Trimming removed 1 base at V and 1 base at J, with 23 bases between. This CDR3 has 20 residues. The CDR3 nucleotides are TGTGCCAGCAGTTTATTTCAACCCTCTTACAGGGATTGGTCTGGAAACACCATATATTTT. Amino acid sequence: CASSLFQPSYRDWSGNTIYF.

The genes are TRBV4-3 and TRBJ2-3; 9 bases align to TRBD2. Germline values: CDR1 LGHNA, CDR2 YSLEER. The CDR3 has 21 residues. With 1 base clipped from V and 2 bases from J, the junction kept 19 bases outside the gene matches. The CDR3 DNA follows: TGCGCCAGCAGCCAAGGGGCGGCAGCGGGGGGTGTATGGGAGTACACAGATACGCAGTATTTT. Amino acid sequence: CASSQGAAAGGVWEYTDTQYF.

This clonotype has a handful of counts. The chain has TRBV28 and TRBJ1-6; D is perhaps TRBD1 (5 bases). The CDR3 consists of 15 residues. Trimming stripped 7 bases from V and 2 bases from J, with 12 bases between. CDR1 and CDR2 (germline): MDHEN, SYDVKM. DNA of the CDR3: TGTGCCAGCATTGGGGGGGGTACCTATAATTCACCCCTCCACTTT. Protein product: CASIGGGTYNSPLHF.

The chain couples TRBV6-5 to TRBJ2-1; no clear D gene. The CDR3 is 15 amino acids. Germline-derived CDR1 and CDR2 are MNHEY and SVGAGI. The germline V and J ends were trimmed by 4 bases and 0 bases, with 10 bases remaining between them. CDR3 amino acids: CASSSQTSSYNEQFF. The CDR3 DNA reads TGTGCCAGCAGTTCTCAGACAAGCTCCTACAATGAGCAGTTCTTC.

This clonotype was seen repeatedly, ten times or more. The V gene is TRBV29-1, the J gene TRBJ1-2; D uncertain. The CDR3 has 13 residues. Germline V gene data show CDR1 as SQVTM and CDR2 as ANQGSEA. Deletions cut 1 base from V and 6 bases from J, with 12 bases between. As DNA, the CDR3 is TGCAGCGTTGAAGCTGAACAGTTTGATGGCTACACCTTC. Amino acids: CSVEAEQFDGYTF. The complete variable domain, with remaining parts taken from reference TRBV29-1 and TRBJ1-2, reads SAVISQKPSRDICQRGTSLTIQCQVDSQVTMMFWYRQQPGQSLTLIATANQGSEATYESGFVIDKFPISRPNLTFSTLTVSNMSPEDSSIYLCSVEAEQFDGYTFGSGTRLTVV.

V usage is TRBV7-9 and J usage is TRBJ2-7, with D hard to call. Trimming took 5 bases from V and 2 from J, leaving 13 bases between them. The CDR3 runs 14 residues. Germline V gives CDR1 SEHNR, CDR2 FQNEAQ (reference sequence). CDR3 in amino acids: CASSDASRPYEQYF. CDR3 in DNA: TGTGCCAGCAGCGATGCCTCGAGGCCCTACGAGCAGTACTTC.

This clonotype was seen more than once but under ten times. The DNA for the CDR3 is TGCAGTGCCACACAGGGGGCGGGGCAGCCCCAGCATTTT. It codes for CSATQGAGQPQHF. The genes are TRBV20-1 and TRBJ1-5; 9 bases fit TRBD1. The CDR3 is made up of 13 amino acids. The J segment lost 7 bases and the V segment lost 6 bases, leaving 7 bases of the junction unmatched. Germline assignment: CDR1 DFQATT and CDR2 SNEGSKA (reference sequence).

This clonotype was detected a few times. The chain links TRBV14 to TRBJ2-7; 10 bases fit TRBD1. V shed 4 bases, J shed 4 bases, and the junction held 10 bases outside the gene matches. This CDR3 has 16 amino acids. Germline CDR1 and CDR2: SGHDN and FVKESK. CDR3 sequence (DNA): TGTGCCAGCAGCCCTAAGACAGGGGGCGCGAGATACGAGCAGTACTTC. Encoded protein: CASSPKTGGARYEQYF.

This clonotype was counted many times. Relative to the germline gene, one junction end is altered; a read error may explain this. The rearrangement links TRBV5-1 to TRBJ1-1; 9 bases are shared with TRBD1. CDR1 and CDR2 from the germline V gene are SGHRS and YFSETQ. The CDR3 is made up of 14 amino acids. CDR3 sequence reads: CASSTGQGNTEAFF. CDR3 DNA: TGTGCCAGCAGTACGGGACAGGGGAACACTGAAGCTTTCTTT.